Below, 10 T cell receptor beta chains from the same sample are listed, as sequenced in a study of blood T cell repertoires in COVID-19. TCRdb's copy holds only in-frame clones and misses some; the assay was immunoSEQ multiplex PCR. The table lists about 130,000 clones, about 83% of them singletons. The sample comprised peripheral blood. All receptors derive from a man aged 40-49 years with active or convalescent COVID-19.

The chain couples TRBV7-3 to TRBJ2-1; 15 bases fit TRBD2. The CDR3 sequence is 20 residues long. Germline CDR1 SGHTA, CDR2 FQGTGA. Trimming took 1 base from V and 7 from J; bases not matched to a gene: 14. The CDR3 loop reads CASSLRGRTSGGASMNEQFF. For the CDR3, the DNA is TGTGCCAGCAGCTTAAGAGGGAGGACTAGCGGGGGGGCTAGTATGAATGAGCAGTTCTTC.

The chain combines TRBV9 with TRBJ2-7; 8 bases are a match to TRBD2. Germline CDR1 SGDLS, CDR2 YYNGEE. The CDR3 runs to 17 residues. Losses at the gene ends were 0 bases for V and 6 bases for J; bases not matched to a gene: 14. CDR3: CASSVAFGSGDRGEQYF. In DNA, the CDR3 is TGTGCCAGCAGCGTAGCTTTCGGTAGCGGGGATCGCGGCGAGCAGTACTTC.

The chain's CDR3 is CASSQRDFGNSPLHF. In nucleotides, the CDR3 is TGTGCCAGCTCACAAAGGGACTTTGGGAATTCACCCCTCCACTTT. The chain joins TRBV18 to TRBJ1-6; D possibly corresponds to TRBD1 (5 bases). CDR1 and CDR2 (germline): KGHSH, LQKENI. V was clipped by 4 bases and J by 7 bases, with 14 bases between them. This CDR3 is 15 amino acids long.

DNA of the CDR3: TGTGCCAGCAGCGAGCTACTAGCGGTGTGGTACTTC. Amino acids: CASSELLAVWYF. The V gene is TRBV5-6, the J gene TRBJ2-5, with 8 nucleotides matching TRBD2. In germline, CDR1 is SGHDT, CDR2 YYEEEE. The J segment lost 13 bases and the V segment lost 4 bases, leaving 9 bases of the junction unmatched. The CDR3 sequence is 12 residues long. The full variable domain, in which reference TRBV5-6 and TRBJ2-5 provide the parts outside the CDR3, is DAGVTQSPTHLIKTRGQQVTLRCSPKSGHDTVSWYQQALGQGPQFIFQYYEEEERQRGNFPDRFSGHQFPNYSSELNVNALLLGDSALYLCASSELLAVWYFGPGTRLLVL.

This clone was seen a few times. This chain connects TRBV18 to TRBJ2-5; D is perhaps TRBD2 (7 bases). Germline V gene lookup returns CDR1 KGHSH and CDR2 LQKENI. CDR3 length: 16 amino acids. Trimming removed 0 bases at V and 5 bases at J, with 16 bases between. As DNA, the CDR3 is TGTGCCAGCTCACCACCGGGGGGGGCGCCGCGGGAGACCCAGTACTTC. Its translation is CASSPPGGAPRETQYF. Complete variable domain (other parts from reference TRBV18 and TRBJ2-5): NAGVMQNPRHLVRRRGQEARLRCSPMKGHSHVYWYRQLPEEGLKFMVYLQKENIIDESGMPKERFSAEFPKEGPSILRIQQVVRGDSAAYFCASSPPGGAPRETQYFGPGTRLLVL.

For this clone: The same CDR3 arises from other DNA sequences in this sample as well. This chain uses TRBV12-3 or TRBV12-4 with TRBJ1-2; possibly TRBD1 for D (6 bases). The CDR3 spans 12 residues. Trimming took 4 bases from V and 5 from J, leaving 8 bases between them. CDR3 residues: CASSSQGYGYTF. The CDR3 region has the DNA TGTGCCAGCAGTTCCCAGGGGTATGGCTACACCTTC.

A single count supports this clone. The V gene is TRBV5-6, the J gene TRBJ2-1; TRBD2 agrees at 9 bases. Germline CDR1 and CDR2: SGHDT and YYEEEE. The CDR3 has 16 amino acids. After removal of 1 base from V and 0 bases from J, the junction contained 2 bases not matched to a gene. CDR3 sequence: CASSLRGGASYNEQFF. The CDR3 DNA is TGTGCCAGCAGCTTGCGCGGGGGGGCCTCCTACAATGAGCAGTTCTTC.

This chain joins TRBV2 and TRBJ1-1; D unresolved. This CDR3 spans 13 amino acids. CDR1 SNHLY and CDR2 FYNNEI come from the germline V gene. With 6 bases removed from V and 6 bases from J, the gap between germline ends came to 14 bases. CDR3 DNA: TGTGCCAGCAGCCCCAGGAGGGAAGCTGAAGCTTTCTTT. Protein sequence: CASSPRREAEAFF.

The chain recombines TRBV19 with TRBJ1-3; no firm D call. Germline assignment: CDR1 LNHDA and CDR2 SQIVND (reference sequence). V was pared by 9 bases and J by 4 bases, with 25 bases between. The CDR3 contains 17 residues. The CDR3 reads CASSTRLSQNKGNTIYF. For the CDR3, the DNA is TGTGCCAGCTCCACGAGGCTATCCCAAAACAAAGGAAACACCATATATTTT.

This sequence joins TRBV7-2 and TRBJ2-1; 8 positions match TRBD2. CDR1 and CDR2 from the germline V gene are SGHTA and FQGNSA. After removal of 5 bases from V and 5 bases from J, the junction contained 8 bases not matched to a gene. This CDR3 is 15 amino acids long. CDR3 nucleotide sequence: TGTGCCAGCAGCCCTCTAGCGGGCTCGAACAATGAGCAGTTCTTC. It yields the protein CASSPLAGSNNEQFF.